This is a list of T cell receptor beta chains from one sample in a study of vaccination and CD4 T cells after COVID-19. Their antigen targets remain unknown. A single record per CDR3 protein comes from TCRdb applying MiXCR to the PCR reads. The sample yields almost 25,000 distinct CDR3 sequences, roughly 60% seen once. Sequenced sample: CD4+ T cells from blood, cultured in vitro. The receptor source for this set is a human donor who had recovered from COVID-19. The CDR3 runs from the conserved cysteine through the conserved F or W.

>TRBV7-6
CASSPTPAPGELFF
>TRBV6-1
CASTVVGNNQPQHF
>TRBV7-8
CASSLGGPHTDTQYF
>TRBV27
CASSPWTGGAEMPQHF
>TRBV15
CATSRDPDRGPQHF
>TRBV5-6
CASSDYRVSNQPQHF
>TRBV5-8
CASSQGTSGLNEQFF
>TRBV7-2
CASMGGSGVRGTQYF
>TRBV11-2
CASSLYLTAGSYEQYF
>TRBV27
CASRLAGVGETQYF
>TRBV12-3/TRBV12-4
CASSPGRHTEAFF
>TRBV5-4
CASSMAGGLQNIQYF
>TRBV6-2/TRBV6-3
CASSYSWGSNQPQHF
>TRBV12-3/TRBV12-4
CASSSSGQGPYGYTF
>TRBV19
CASSITFGTANYGYTF
>TRBV30
CAWSRRRTSGRLGEQFF
>TRBV7-8
CASSHSAFGNQPQHF
>TRBV6-5
CASSWGAGETQYF
>TRBV7-9
CASSLGPRGFADTQYF
>TRBV6-1
CASSPDVTEAFF
>TRBV15
CATSRAGRGGSEKLFF
>TRBV7-2
CASSLVSQGPNSPLHF
>TRBV20-1
CSARFSGRLNEQFF
>TRBV6-2/TRBV6-3
CASLGGIAKNIQYF
>TRBV2
CASSSQESYGYTF
>TRBV6-2/TRBV6-3
CASTTGGKQSAQHF
>TRBV24-1
CATSDLAGGYNEQFF
>TRBV20-1
CSARGGAGTEAFF
>TRBV19
CASSLASGANVLTF
>TRBV15
CATSRSGGFNTEAFF
>TRBV19
CASNMGRGNTEAFF
>TRBV7-9
CASSSPRASQYF
>TRBV2
CASRGLADSLNTGELFF
>TRBV7-2
CASSQQTGGSGYTF
>TRBV6-2/TRBV6-3
CASTLSGIPTGELFF
>TRBV9
CASTGGTMYQETQYF
>TRBV7-2
CASSLFEAPETQYF
>TRBV28
CASSPGQGRRTQHF
>TRBV28
CASSFRFRQPQHF
>TRBV20-1
CSAREPTGLAGYF
>TRBV20-1
CSVSARGNQPQHF
>TRBV28
CASNSGVNEAFF
>TRBV28
CASSFRGEGETQYF
>TRBV28
CASSLGGGSRGETQYF
>TRBV6-5
CASSYSGGRARYGYTF
>TRBV30
CAWRDPRDRDAQHF
>TRBV30
CAWSPLGGGNQPQHF
>TRBV5-4
CASSPSGTRTDTQYF
>TRBV20-1
CSAYRDTQETQYF
>TRBV6-2/TRBV6-3
CASSPRLAGKETQYF
>TRBV7-2
CASSGVTGAGNTIYF
>TRBV20-1
CSARDEAQGRKAFF